The present entry profiles one T cell receptor (beta chain) with its context. No antigen is known for it. The sample belongs to a study of vaccination effects on CD4 cells after COVID-19. The wider study: Post-vaccine specimens were collected at a median of 72 days following the second dose. Overall study results and limits: The study found that only 1 of 255 vaccine-induced clones from healthy vaccinees cross-reacted with common cold coronaviruses.

Antigen-specific CD4+ T cells were first expanded with viral peptide pools by the ViraFEST assay and only then sequenced. It was after approximately 11 days of culture that CD4+ T cells were isolated. Everyone in the study got two shots of either the BNT162b2 or mRNA-1273 vaccine. The researchers cultured 1.5 million to 2 million PBMC per well with 9.5 to 10 IU/ml IL-2 and 8 to 10 ug/ml peptides. The CDR3 has 13 amino acids. The V end lost 5 bases, the J end lost 4 bases, and 11 bases lay between the germline ends. Germline V lookup: CDR1 SEHNR, CDR2 FQNEAQ (reference sequence). Some clones are missing from TCRdb's copy, which holds only in-frame ones; the method was immunoSEQ multiplex PCR. The table has tens of thousands of clones, roughly four fifths seen once.

The origin of this receptor is a human donor who received a COVID-19 vaccine. Some clones in this sample may be carry-over from other donors' samples. V usage is TRBV7-9 and J usage is TRBJ1-2; D call uncertain. The source material was CD4+ T cells from PBMCs cultured with HCoV-NL63 spike peptides, sampled after COVID-19 vaccination. The CDR3 DNA sequence: TGTGCCAGCAGCGCGGCGGATCTCTATGGCTACACCTTC. It encodes CASSAADLYGYTF.